The 21 T cell receptor beta chains given below trace back to one sample, sequenced in a study of T cells and copy number aberrations in small-cell lung cancer. The table came from immunoSEQ multiplex PCR; TCRdb's copy has only in-frame clones and leaves some out. In the table there are approximately 130 clones, about 89% of which are singletons. The specimen was tumor tissue. The source is a man aged 65 to 85 with small cell lung cancer.

The rearrangement links TRBV30 to TRBJ1-2; the D is unclear. CDR3 length: 9 amino acids. Germline loops: CDR1 GTSNPN, CDR2 SVGIG (reference sequence). V gave up 8 bases and J gave up 8 bases, with 9 bases separating them. CDR3 protein: CAGEKGYTF. The CDR3 coding sequence is TGTGCCGGGGAGAAAGGCTACACCTTC.

A note on this clone: Relative to the germline gene, one junction end is altered; a read error may explain this. The CDR3 region is CASSLVVGPGANVLTF. The CDR3 region has the DNA TGTGCTAGCAGCTTAGTAGTAGGGCCTGGGGCCAACGTCCTGACTTTC. The chain combines TRBV7-7 with TRBJ2-6; the D is unclear. The CDR3 spans 16 residues. Germline loops: CDR1 SSHAT, CDR2 FNYEAQ (reference sequence).

The CDR3 sequence: CSVSGTGGFYEQYF. The CDR3 coding sequence is TGCAGCGTCTCTGGGACAGGGGGCTTTTACGAGCAGTACTTC. This sequence joins TRBV29-1 and TRBJ2-7; 12 bases match TRBD1. V lost 6 bases to trimming and J lost 4 bases; unmatched junction nucleotides: 7. This CDR3 region has 14 residues. Germline V lookup: CDR1 SQVTM, CDR2 ANQGSEA.

V is TRBV11-3 and J is TRBJ2-7, with D tentatively TRBD2 (5 bases). V was pared by 5 bases and J by 5 bases, with 10 bases between. Germline CDR1 is SGHNT and CDR2 is YENEEA. The CDR3 has 12 residues. The CDR3 bases are TGTGCCAGCAGCCTCAGCGGAGACGAGCAGTACTTC. Translating gives CASSLSGDEQYF.

This sequence joins TRBV18 and TRBJ1-2, with a tentative D call TRBD1 (5 bases). The germline CDR1 and CDR2 sequences are KGHSH and LQKENI. V was shortened by 3 bases and J by 6 bases, with 11 bases between the two germline ends. The CDR3 covers 13 residues. The DNA of the CDR3 is TGTGCCAGCTCACCCCCCCGGGGGAATGGCTACACCTTC. Protein product: CASSPPRGNGYTF.

This chain joins TRBV9 and TRBJ2-7, with D unclear. Trimming took 0 bases from V and 9 from J, leaving 16 bases between them. CDR3 size: 14 residues. Germline CDR1 is SGDLS and CDR2 is YYNGEE. CDR3 in DNA: TGTGCCAGCAGCGTAGAGGGCGGCTCTACGGGGCAGTACTTC. The encoded protein is CASSVEGGSTGQYF.

V and J are TRBV29-1 and TRBJ1-2, with TRBD1 matching 7 bases. CDR3 length equals 13 residues. The germline CDR1 and CDR2 sequences are SQVTM and ANQGSEA. V was clipped by 7 bases and J by 6 bases; unmatched bases: 11. The CDR3 spells CSALRDSTDGYTF. The CDR3 region has the DNA TGCAGCGCATTACGGGACAGCACGGATGGCTACACCTTC.

This chain uses TRBV28 with TRBJ1-2; D not resolved. Per the germline V gene, CDR1 is MDHEN and CDR2 is SYDVKM. Trimming left V 7 bases short and J 9 bases short, with 21 bases between. This CDR3 is 14 amino acids long. CDR3 amino acids: CASNSLGRSRSYTF. CDR3 bases: TGTGCCAGCAATAGTCTTGGACGGTCGAGAAGCTACACCTTC.

The genes are TRBV5-1 and TRBJ2-4; no clear D. Trimming removed 0 bases from V and 7 bases from J, with 11 bases in between. Germline CDR1 is SGHRS and CDR2 is YFSETQ. The CDR3 is 14 amino acids. CDR3 DNA: TGCGCCAGCAGCTTGGAGCCCGGGTTGAACATTCAGTACTTC. It translates to CASSLEPGLNIQYF.

This chain uses TRBV6-5 with TRBJ1-2, with D hard to call. The V gene lost 2 bases and the J gene lost 4 bases, with 14 bases spanning the gap. Germline CDR1 reads MNHEY; CDR2 reads SVGAGI. The CDR3 length is 15 residues. The CDR3 loop is CASSYVSTDSYGYTF. Written as DNA, the CDR3 is TGTGCCAGCAGTTACGTTAGTACAGACTCCTATGGCTACACCTTC.

This clone was found once. V usage is TRBV19 and J usage is TRBJ2-1; D is ambiguous. The CDR3 sequence is 19 residues long. Germline assignment: CDR1 LNHDA and CDR2 SQIVND (reference sequence). V dropped 6 bases and J dropped 0 bases, with 24 bases sitting between them. The CDR3 region has the DNA TGTGCCAGTAGCCACCAACTCCTACCCGGTCAAGTCTCCTACAATGAGCAGTTCTTC. This gives the protein CASSHQLLPGQVSYNEQFF.

The rearrangement uses TRBV7-2 and TRBJ1-5; tentatively, D is TRBD1 (5 bases). From germline, CDR1 is SGHTA and CDR2 FQGNSA. CDR3 length equals 16 residues. Trimming removed 2 bases from V and 2 bases from J, with 13 bases in between. CDR3 sequence (DNA): TGTGCCAGCAGCTTAAGGTCGGGCAGGGGCAATCAGCCCCAGCATTTT. The encoded protein is CASSLRSGRGNQPQHF.

The V call is TRBV6-5, the J call TRBJ2-7, with a tentative D call TRBD1 (6 bases). CDR3 length: 14 residues. The germline gives CDR1 MNHEY, CDR2 SVGAGI. With 6 bases removed from V and 1 base from J, the gap between germline ends came to 13 bases. The CDR3, as DNA: TGTGCCAGCAGGCAAGGGGGAATGTCCTACGAGCAGTACTTC. Residues: CASRQGGMSYEQYF.

CDR3: CASSDRAETQYF. The CDR3 region has the DNA TGTGCCAGCAGTGACAGGGCGGAGACCCAGTACTTC. The V call is TRBV5-5, the J call TRBJ2-5; 7 positions match TRBD1. This CDR3 contains 12 residues. V trimming: 5 bases; J trimming: 5 bases; junction bases outside the gene matches: 3. The germline CDR1 and CDR2 sequences are SGHKS and YYEKEE (reference sequence).

The gene calls are TRBV6-1 and TRBJ1-5; no reliable D call. The germline V and J ends were trimmed by 4 bases and 9 bases, with 16 bases remaining between them. CDR3 size: 14 residues. Germline CDR1 MNHNS, CDR2 SASEGT. DNA of the CDR3: TGTGCCAGCAGTGCGGACCCGCTTGGAAGGCCCCAGCATTTT. As protein: CASSADPLGRPQHF.

The chain recombines TRBV4-1 with TRBJ2-1, with D uncertain. The germline CDR1 and CDR2 sequences are MGHRA and YSYEKL. V lost 0 bases and J 9 bases, leaving 15 bases between the germline ends. The CDR3 consists of 15 residues. CDR3 sequence (DNA): TGCGCCAGCAGCCAAGAAAGGGTCGCTGGTAGTGAGCAGTTCTTC. Its protein product is CASSQERVAGSEQFF.

This chain links TRBV18 with TRBJ2-7; 7 bases are shared with TRBD1. Trimming removed 0 bases from V and 0 bases from J; junction bases left unmatched: 2. The germline CDR1 and CDR2 sequences are KGHSH and LQKENI. The CDR3 is made up of 15 amino acids. CDR3 protein: CASSPPWTGSYEQYF. The CDR3 DNA reads as TGTGCCAGCTCACCACCGTGGACAGGCTCCTACGAGCAGTACTTC.

The chain carries TRBV2 and TRBJ1-2, with TRBD1 matching 8 bases. This CDR3 is 14 amino acids long. V trimming: 1 base; J trimming: 4 bases; junction bases outside the gene matches: 2. CDR1 and CDR2 from the germline V gene are SNHLY and FYNNEI. The CDR3 protein is CASSEGGQVYGYTF. The CDR3 DNA reads TGTGCCAGCAGTGAAGGGGGACAGGTCTATGGCTACACCTTC.

This sequence joins TRBV12-5 and TRBJ1-2, with a possible D match to TRBD1 (6 bases). The CDR3 extends over 13 amino acids. In germline, CDR1 is LGHNT, CDR2 FRNRAP. The V and J ends lost 6 bases and 8 bases respectively, with 16 bases between them. The DNA of the CDR3 is TGTGCTAGTGGCTACGGACAGCTTCGAGGCTACACCTTC. Translated: CASGYGQLRGYTF. Filled out from reference TRBV12-5 and TRBJ1-2, the complete variable domain reads DARVTQTPRHKVTEMGQEVTMRCQPILGHNTVFWYRQTMMQGLELLAYFRNRAPLDDSGMPKDRFSAEMPDATLATLKIQPSEPRDSAVYFCASGYGQLRGYTFGSGTRLTVV.

The gene calls are TRBV28 and TRBJ2-7, with 7 bases fitting TRBD1. The V and J ends lost 6 bases and 1 base, in that order; junction bases with no gene match: 15. The germline gives CDR1 MDHEN, CDR2 SYDVKM. The CDR3 totals 17 residues. CDR3 region: CASREISDRVGSYEQYF. Written as DNA, the CDR3 is TGTGCCAGCAGGGAAATATCCGACAGGGTAGGTTCCTACGAGCAGTACTTC.

J is TRBJ2-6 and V is TRBV29-1; 10 bases align to TRBD2. Germline assignment: CDR1 SQVTM and CDR2 ANQGSEA. The CDR3 runs 17 residues. V shed 4 bases and J 0 bases; nucleotides not matched to a gene: 6. CDR3 loop: CSVVLAGGFSGANVLTF. As DNA, the CDR3 is TGCAGCGTTGTCTTAGCGGGAGGATTCTCTGGGGCCAACGTCCTGACTTTC.